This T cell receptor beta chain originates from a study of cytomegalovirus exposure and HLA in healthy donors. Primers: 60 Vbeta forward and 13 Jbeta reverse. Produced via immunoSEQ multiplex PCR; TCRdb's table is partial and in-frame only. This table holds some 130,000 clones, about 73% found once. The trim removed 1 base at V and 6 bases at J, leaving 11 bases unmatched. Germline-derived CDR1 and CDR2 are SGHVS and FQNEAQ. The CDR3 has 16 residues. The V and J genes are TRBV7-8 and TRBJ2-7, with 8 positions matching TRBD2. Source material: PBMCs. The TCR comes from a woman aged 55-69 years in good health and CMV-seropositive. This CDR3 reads CASSLDAGLAGAEQYF. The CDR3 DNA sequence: TGTGCCAGCAGCTTAGATGCCGGGCTAGCGGGTGCCGAGCAGTACTTC.